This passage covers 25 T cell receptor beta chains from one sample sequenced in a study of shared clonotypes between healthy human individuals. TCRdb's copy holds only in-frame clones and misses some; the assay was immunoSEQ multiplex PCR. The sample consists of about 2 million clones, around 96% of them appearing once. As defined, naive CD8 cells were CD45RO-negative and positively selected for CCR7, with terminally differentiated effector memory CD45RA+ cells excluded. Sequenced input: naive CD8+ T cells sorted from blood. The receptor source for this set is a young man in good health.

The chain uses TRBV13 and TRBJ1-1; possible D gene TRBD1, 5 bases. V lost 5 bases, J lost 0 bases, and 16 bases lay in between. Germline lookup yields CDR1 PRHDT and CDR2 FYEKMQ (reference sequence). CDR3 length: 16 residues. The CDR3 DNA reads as TGTGCCAGCAGCCCAGCGGGCGGGGGTATGAACACTGAAGCTTTCTTT. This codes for CASSPAGGGMNTEAFF.

This CDR3 is CASSVVPWGELFF. For the CDR3, the DNA is TGTGCCAGCAGCGTAGTTCCGTGGGGGGAGCTGTTTTTT. V and J are TRBV9 and TRBJ2-2, with D hard to call. CDR1 and CDR2 (germline): SGDLS, YYNGEE. CDR3 length: 13 residues. V dropped 0 bases and J dropped 8 bases, with 8 bases sitting between them.

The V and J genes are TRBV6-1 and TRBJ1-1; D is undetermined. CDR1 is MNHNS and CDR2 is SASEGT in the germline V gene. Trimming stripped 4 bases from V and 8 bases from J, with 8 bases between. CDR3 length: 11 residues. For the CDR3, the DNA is TGTGCCAGCAGTGGTGGGAGGGAAGCTTTCTTT. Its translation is CASSGGREAFF.

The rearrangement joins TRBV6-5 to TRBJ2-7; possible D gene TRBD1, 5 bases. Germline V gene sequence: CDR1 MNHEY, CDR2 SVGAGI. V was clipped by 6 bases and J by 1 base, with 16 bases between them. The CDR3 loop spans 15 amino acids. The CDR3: CASSPGIPGSYEQYF. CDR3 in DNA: TGTGCCAGCAGCCCAGGGATCCCAGGGTCCTACGAGCAGTACTTC.

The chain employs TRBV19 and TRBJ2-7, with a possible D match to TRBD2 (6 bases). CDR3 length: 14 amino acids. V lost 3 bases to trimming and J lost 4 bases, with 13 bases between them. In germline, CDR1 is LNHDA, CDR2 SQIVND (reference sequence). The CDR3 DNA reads TGTGCCAGTAGTATGCACGGGGCGGGATACGAGCAGTACTTC. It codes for CASSMHGAGYEQYF.

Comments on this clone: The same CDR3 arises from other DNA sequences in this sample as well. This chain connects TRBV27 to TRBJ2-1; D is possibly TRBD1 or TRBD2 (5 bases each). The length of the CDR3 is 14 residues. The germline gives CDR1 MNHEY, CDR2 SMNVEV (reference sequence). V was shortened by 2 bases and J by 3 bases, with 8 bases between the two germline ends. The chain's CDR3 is CASSLGGFYNEQFF. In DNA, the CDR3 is TGTGCCAGCAGTTTAGGGGGTTTCTACAATGAGCAGTTCTTC.

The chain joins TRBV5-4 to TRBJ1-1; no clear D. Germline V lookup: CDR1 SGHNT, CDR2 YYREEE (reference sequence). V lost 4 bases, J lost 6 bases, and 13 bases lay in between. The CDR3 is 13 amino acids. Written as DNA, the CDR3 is TGTGCCAGCAGCCAGTTGGGCCGGGCTGAAGCTTTCTTT. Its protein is CASSQLGRAEAFF. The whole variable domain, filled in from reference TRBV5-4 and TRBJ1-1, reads ETGVTQSPTHLIKTRGQQVTLRCSSQSGHNTVSWYQQALGQGPQFIFQYYREEENGRGNFPPRFSGLQFPNYSSELNVNALELDDSALYLCASSQLGRAEAFFGQGTRLTVV.

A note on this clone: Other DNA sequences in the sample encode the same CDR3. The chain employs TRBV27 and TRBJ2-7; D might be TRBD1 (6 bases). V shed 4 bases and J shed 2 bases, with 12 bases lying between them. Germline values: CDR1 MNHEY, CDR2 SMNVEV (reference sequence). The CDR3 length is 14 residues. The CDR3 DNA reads TGTGCCAGCAGTTCGACGGGACACCCCTACGAGCAGTACTTC. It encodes CASSSTGHPYEQYF.

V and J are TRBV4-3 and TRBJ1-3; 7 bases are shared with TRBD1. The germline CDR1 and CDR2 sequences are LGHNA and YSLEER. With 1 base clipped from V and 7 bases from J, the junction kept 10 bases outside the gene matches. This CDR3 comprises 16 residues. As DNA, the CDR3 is TGCGCCAGCAGCCAAGTGGTGACAGGGTTAGGTAACACCATATATTTT. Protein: CASSQVVTGLGNTIYF.

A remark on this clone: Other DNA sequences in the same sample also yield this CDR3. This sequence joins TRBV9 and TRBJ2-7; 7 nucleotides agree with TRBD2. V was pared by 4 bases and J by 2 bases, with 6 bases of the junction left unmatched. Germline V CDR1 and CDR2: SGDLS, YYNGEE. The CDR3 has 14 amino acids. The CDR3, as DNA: TGTGCCAGCAGCCTAGGCGGGAGCCCCTACGAGCAGTACTTC. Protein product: CASSLGGSPYEQYF.

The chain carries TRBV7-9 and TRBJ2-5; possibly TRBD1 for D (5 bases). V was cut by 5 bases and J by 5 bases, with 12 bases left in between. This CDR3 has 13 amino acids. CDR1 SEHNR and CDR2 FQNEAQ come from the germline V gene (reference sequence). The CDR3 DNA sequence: TGTGCCAGCAGCGGATCAGGGTTGGAGACCCAGTACTTC. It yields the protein CASSGSGLETQYF.

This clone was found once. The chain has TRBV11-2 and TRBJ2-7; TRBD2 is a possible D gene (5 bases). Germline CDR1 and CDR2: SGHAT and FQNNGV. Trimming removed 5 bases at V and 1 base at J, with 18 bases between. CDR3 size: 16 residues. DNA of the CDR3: TGTGCCAGCAGCGCAGACGGGGTGTTCCCGTCCTACGAGCAGTACTTC. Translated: CASSADGVFPSYEQYF.

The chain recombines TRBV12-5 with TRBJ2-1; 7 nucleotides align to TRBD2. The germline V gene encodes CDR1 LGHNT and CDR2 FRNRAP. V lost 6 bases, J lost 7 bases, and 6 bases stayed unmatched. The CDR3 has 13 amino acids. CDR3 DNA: TGTGCTAGTGGAGGGCTAGCGGCGAATGAGCAGTTCTTC. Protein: CASGGLAANEQFF. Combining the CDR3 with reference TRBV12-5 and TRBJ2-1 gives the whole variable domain DARVTQTPRHKVTEMGQEVTMRCQPILGHNTVFWYRQTMMQGLELLAYFRNRAPLDDSGMPKDRFSAEMPDATLATLKIQPSEPRDSAVYFCASGGLAANEQFFGPGTRLTVL.

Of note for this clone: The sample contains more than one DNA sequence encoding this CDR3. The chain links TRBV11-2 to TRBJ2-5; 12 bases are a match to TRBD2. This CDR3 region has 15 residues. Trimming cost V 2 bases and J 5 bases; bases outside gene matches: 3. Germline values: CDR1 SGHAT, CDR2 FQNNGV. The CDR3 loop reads CASSLLAGGGETQYF. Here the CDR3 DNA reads TGTGCCAGCAGCTTACTAGCGGGAGGGGGGGAGACCCAGTACTTC.

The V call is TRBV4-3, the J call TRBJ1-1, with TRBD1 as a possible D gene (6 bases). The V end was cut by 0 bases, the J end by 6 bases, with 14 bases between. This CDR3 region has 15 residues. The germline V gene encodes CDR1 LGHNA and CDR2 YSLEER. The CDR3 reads CASSQEMAGVPEAFF. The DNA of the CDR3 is TGCGCCAGCAGCCAAGAAATGGCAGGGGTTCCTGAAGCTTTCTTT.

CDR3 DNA sequence: TGTGCCAGCAGTTTAATGGGAACAGGGAGGTACGAGCAGTACTTC. Its translation: CASSLMGTGRYEQYF. The rearrangement links TRBV27 to TRBJ2-7, with D possibly being TRBD1 or TRBD2 (6 bases each). Trimming cost V 2 bases and J 4 bases, with 15 bases left between them. The length of the CDR3 is 15 residues. The germline gives CDR1 MNHEY, CDR2 SMNVEV (reference sequence).

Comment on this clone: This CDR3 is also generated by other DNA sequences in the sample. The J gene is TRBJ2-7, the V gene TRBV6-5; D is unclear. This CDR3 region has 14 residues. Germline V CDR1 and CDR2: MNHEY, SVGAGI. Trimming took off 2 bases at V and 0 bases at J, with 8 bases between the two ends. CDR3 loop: CASSYGESSYEQYF. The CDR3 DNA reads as TGTGCCAGCAGTTACGGTGAGAGCTCCTACGAGCAGTACTTC.

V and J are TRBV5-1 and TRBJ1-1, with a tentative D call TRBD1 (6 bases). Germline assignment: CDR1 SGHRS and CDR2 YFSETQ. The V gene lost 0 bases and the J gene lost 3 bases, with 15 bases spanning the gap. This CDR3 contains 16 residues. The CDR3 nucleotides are TGCGCCAGCAGCTTGGGCCTTCAGGGGCTTCACACTGAAGCTTTCTTT. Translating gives CASSLGLQGLHTEAFF.

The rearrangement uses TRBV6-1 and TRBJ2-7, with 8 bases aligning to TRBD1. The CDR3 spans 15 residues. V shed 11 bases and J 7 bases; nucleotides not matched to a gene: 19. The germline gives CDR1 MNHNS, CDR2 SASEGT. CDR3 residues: CAATGPRGTGLEQYF. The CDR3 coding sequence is TGTGCCGCCACAGGACCCCGAGGGACAGGATTGGAGCAGTACTTC.

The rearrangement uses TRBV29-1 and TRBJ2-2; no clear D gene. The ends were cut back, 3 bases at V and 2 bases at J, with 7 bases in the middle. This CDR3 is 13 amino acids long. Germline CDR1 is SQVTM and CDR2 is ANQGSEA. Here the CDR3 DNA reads TGCAGCGTTGACGGGTTTAACACCGGGGAGCTGTTTTTT. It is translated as CSVDGFNTGELFF.

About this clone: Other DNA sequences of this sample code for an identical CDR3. The CDR3 reads CASSLYSYEQYF. CDR3 nucleotides: TGTGCCAGCAGCTTATATAGCTACGAGCAGTACTTC. V and J are TRBV11-2 and TRBJ2-7; D unresolved. The V gene lost 2 bases and the J gene lost 3 bases, with 5 bases spanning the gap. In germline, CDR1 is SGHAT, CDR2 FQNNGV. This CDR3 spans 12 amino acids. Drawing the rest from reference TRBV11-2 and TRBJ2-7, the complete variable domain is EAGVAQSPRYKIIEKRQSVAFWCNPISGHATLYWYQQILGQGPKLLIQFQNNGVVDDSQLPKDRFSAERLKGVDSTLKIQPAKLEDSAVYLCASSLYSYEQYFGPGTRLTVT.

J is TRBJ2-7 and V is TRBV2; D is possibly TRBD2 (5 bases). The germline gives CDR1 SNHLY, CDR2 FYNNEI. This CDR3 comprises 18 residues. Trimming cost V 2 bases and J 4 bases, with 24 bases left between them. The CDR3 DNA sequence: TGTGCCAGCAGTGAATACCTTATTAGCGCCGAGCTAAGTTACGAGCAGTACTTC. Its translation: CASSEYLISAELSYEQYF.

The CDR3 here is CASSTFLELGGPSYGYTF. CDR3 sequence (DNA): TGTGCCAGCAGTACCTTTCTGGAACTTGGGGGGCCTTCCTATGGCTACACCTTC. The V and J genes are TRBV28 and TRBJ1-2, with a weak D call TRBD1 (6 bases). CDR3 length equals 18 residues. CDR1 and CDR2 from the germline V gene are MDHEN and SYDVKM. V was shortened by 5 bases and J by 4 bases, with 26 bases between the two germline ends.

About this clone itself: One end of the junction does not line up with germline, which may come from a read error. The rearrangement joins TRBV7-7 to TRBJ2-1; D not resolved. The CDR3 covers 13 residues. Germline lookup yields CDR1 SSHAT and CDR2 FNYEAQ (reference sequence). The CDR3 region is CASSPVQANEQFF. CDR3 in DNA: TGTGCTAGCAGCCCCGTCCAAGCCAATGAGCAGTTCTTC.

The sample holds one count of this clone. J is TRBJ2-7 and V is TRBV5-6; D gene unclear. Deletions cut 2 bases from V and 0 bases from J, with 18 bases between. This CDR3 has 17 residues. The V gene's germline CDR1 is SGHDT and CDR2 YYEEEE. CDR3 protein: CASSFLSVGPSSYEQYF. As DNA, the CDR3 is TGTGCCAGCAGCTTTCTTTCAGTGGGCCCCTCCTCCTACGAGCAGTACTTC.